This T cell receptor beta chain is drawn from a study of T cells in Graves' hyperthyroidism and ophthalmopathy. General study points: Before onset, ophthalmopathy was predicted by the model a median around 6 months earlier.

TCR beta CDR3 region amplification was performed from RNA transcripts. During a first-round RT-PCR of the TCR CDR3, the HTBI primer set was used. TCRdb reprocessed the multiplex PCR reads with MiXCR, giving one entry per CDR3 protein. Here the sample spans 400,000 to 500,000 distinct CDR3 sequences, roughly 14% being singletons. Ophthalmopathy cases met thresholds of Clinical Activity Score at least 3, NOSPECS grade at least 4 and duration under 3 months. Patients having uncontrolled infection, another autoimmune disease, pregnancy or lactation were not included. PBMCs came from 7.5 to 10 ml fresh peripheral blood. Germline CDR1 is WNHNN and CDR2 is SYGVQD (reference sequence). Between the trimmed V and J ends, which lost 1 base and 1 base, there was a span of 13 bases. This CDR3 has 16 amino acids. This clonotype was detected many times. Its matching antigen is unknown.

Sequences were obtained from blood. The receptor was isolated from a man younger than 35 with Graves' ophthalmopathy. V usage is TRBV10-1 and J usage is TRBJ2-5; a weak D match, TRBD2 (7 bases). The CDR3 here is CASSEFSGGLQETQYF. Here the CDR3 DNA reads TGCGCCAGCAGTGAGTTCTCCGGGGGGCTCCAAGAGACCCAGTACTTC.